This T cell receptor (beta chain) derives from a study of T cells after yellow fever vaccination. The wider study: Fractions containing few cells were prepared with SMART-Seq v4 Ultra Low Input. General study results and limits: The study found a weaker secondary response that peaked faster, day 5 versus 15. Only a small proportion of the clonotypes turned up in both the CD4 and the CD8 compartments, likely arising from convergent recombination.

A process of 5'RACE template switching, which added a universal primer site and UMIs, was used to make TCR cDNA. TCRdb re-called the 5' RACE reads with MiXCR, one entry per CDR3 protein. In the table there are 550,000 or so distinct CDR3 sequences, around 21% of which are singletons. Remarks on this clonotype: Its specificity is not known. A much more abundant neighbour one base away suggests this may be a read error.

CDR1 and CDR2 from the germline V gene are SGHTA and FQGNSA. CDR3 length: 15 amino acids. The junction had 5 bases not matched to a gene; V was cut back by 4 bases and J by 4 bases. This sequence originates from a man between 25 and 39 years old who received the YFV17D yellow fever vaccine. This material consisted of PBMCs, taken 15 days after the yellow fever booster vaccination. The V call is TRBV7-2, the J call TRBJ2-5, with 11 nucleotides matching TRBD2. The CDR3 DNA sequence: TGTGCCAGCAGCTCGACTAGCGGGGCCCGAGAGACCCAGTACTTC. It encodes CASSSTSGARETQYF. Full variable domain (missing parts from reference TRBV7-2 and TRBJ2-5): GAGVSQSPSNKVTEKGKDVELRCDPISGHTALYWYRQSLGQGLEFLIYFQGNSAPDKSGLPSDRFSAERTGGSVSTLTIQRTQQEDSAVYLCASSSTSGARETQYFGPGTRLLVL.